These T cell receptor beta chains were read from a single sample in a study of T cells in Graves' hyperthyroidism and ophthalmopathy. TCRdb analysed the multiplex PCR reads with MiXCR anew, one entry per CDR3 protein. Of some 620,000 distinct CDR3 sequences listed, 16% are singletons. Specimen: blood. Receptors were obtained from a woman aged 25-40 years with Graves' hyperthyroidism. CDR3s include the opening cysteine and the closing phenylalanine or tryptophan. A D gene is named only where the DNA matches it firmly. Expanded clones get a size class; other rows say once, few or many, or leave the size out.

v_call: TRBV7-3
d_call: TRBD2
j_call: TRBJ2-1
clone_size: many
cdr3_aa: CASSLGIAGESQFF
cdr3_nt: TGTGCCAGCAGCTTAGGGATAGCGGGTGAGTCCCAGTTCTTC

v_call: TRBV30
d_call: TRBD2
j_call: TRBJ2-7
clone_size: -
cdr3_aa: CAWKAGLADFYEQYF
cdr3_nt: TGTGCCTGGAAAGCCGGACTAGCGGATTTCTACGAGCAGTACTTC

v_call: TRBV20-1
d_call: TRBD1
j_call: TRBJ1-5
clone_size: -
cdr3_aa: CSARDFRTGSSNQPQHF
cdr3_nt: TGCAGTGCTAGAGATTTTCGGACAGGGAGTAGCAATCAGCCCCAGCATTTT

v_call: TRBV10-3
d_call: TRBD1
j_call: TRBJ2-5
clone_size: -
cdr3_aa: CATKNAGQAQETQYF
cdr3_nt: TGTGCCACAAAGAACGCGGGACAGGCCCAAGAGACCCAGTACTTC

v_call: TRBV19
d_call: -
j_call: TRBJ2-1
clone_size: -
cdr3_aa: CASSSTRHNEQFF
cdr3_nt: TGTGCCAGTAGTTCGACTAGGCACAATGAGCAGTTCTTC

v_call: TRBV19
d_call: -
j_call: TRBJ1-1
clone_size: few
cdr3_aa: CASSPTQGGTEAFF
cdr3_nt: TGTGCCAGTAGTCCGACACAGGGTGGAACTGAAGCTTTCTTT

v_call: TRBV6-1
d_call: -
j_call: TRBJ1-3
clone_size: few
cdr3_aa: CASSLTGISAGNTIYF
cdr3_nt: TGTGCCAGCAGTTTAACAGGGATTTCAGCTGGAAACACCATATATTTT

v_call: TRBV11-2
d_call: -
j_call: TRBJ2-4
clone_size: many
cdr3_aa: CASSPRPGDWGNIQYF
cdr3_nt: TGTGCCAGCAGCCCGAGGCCGGGAGATTGGGGAAACATTCAGTACTTC

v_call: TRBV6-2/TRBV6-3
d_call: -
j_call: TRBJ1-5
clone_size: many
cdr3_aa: CASSYFGNQPQHF
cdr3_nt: TGTGCCAGCAGTTACTTCGGGAATCAGCCCCAGCATTTT

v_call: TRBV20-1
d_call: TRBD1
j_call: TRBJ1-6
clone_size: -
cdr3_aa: CSATYRDRGGSPLHF
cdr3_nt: TGCAGTGCTACTTACCGGGACAGGGGTGGCTCACCCCTCCACTTT

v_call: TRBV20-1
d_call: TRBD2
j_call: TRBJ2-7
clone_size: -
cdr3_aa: CSARGGDEQYF
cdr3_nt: TGCAGTGCTAGGGGGGGGGACGAGCAGTACTTC

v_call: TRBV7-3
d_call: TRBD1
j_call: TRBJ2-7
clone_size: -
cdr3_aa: CASSVTGRGYEQYF
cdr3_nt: TGTGCCAGCAGCGTGACAGGGCGAGGCTACGAGCAGTACTTC

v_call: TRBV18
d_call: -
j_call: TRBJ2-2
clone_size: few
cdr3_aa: CASSPRVGELFF
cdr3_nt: TGTGCCAGCTCACCACGGGTCGGGGAGCTGTTTTTT

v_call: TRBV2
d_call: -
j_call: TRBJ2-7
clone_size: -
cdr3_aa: CASREEVYYEQYF
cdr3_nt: TGTGCCAGCAGGGAGGAGGTGTACTACGAGCAGTACTTC

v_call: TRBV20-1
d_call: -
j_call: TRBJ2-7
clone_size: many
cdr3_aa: CSARAGFEQYF
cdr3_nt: TGCAGTGCCCGGGCGGGTTTCGAGCAGTACTTC

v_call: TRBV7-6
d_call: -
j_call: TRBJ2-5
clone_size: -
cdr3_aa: CASSLQVAENQETQYF
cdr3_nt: TGTGCCAGCAGCTTACAGGTAGCGGAGAACCAAGAGACCCAGTACTTC

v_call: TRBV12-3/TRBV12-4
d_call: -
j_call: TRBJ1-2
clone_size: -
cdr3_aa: CASSRASRGANYGYTF
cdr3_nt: TGTGCCAGCAGCCGGGCCAGCCGGGGGGCTAACTATGGCTACACCTTC

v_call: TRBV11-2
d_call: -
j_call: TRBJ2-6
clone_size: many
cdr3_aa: CASSLFGANVLTF
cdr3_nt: TGTGCCAGCAGCTTGTTTGGGGCCAACGTCCTGACTTTC

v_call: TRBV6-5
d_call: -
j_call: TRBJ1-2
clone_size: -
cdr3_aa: CASSYSSGDGYTF
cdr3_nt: TGTGCCAGCAGTTACTCGAGCGGGGATGGCTACACCTTC

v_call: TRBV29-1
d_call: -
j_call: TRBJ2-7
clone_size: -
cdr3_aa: CSGGGAGEQYF
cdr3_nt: TGCAGCGGAGGGGGGGCGGGGGAGCAGTACTTC

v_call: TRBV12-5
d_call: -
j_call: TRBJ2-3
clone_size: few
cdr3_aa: CASGRGLADTDTQYF
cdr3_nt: TGTGCTAGTGGGAGGGGGCTAGCGGACACAGATACGCAGTATTTT

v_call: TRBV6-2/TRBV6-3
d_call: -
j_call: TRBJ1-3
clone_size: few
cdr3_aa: CASRLDGSSGNTIYF
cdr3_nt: TGTGCCAGCAGGCTGGACGGCTCGTCTGGAAACACCATATATTTT

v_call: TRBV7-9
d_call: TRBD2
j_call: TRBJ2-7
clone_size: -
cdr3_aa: CASRSGTSGSNYMYEQYF
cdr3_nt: TGTGCCAGCCGCTCCGGGACTAGCGGGAGTAATTATATGTACGAGCAGTACTTC

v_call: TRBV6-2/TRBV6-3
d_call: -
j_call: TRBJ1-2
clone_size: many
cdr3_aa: CASSDRRTLGYTF
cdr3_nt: TGTGCCAGCAGCGACAGAAGGACTCTCGGCTACACCTTC

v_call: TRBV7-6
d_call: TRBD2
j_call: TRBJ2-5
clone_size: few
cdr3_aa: CASSLESGIPVTQYF
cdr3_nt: TGTGCCAGCAGCTTGGAAAGCGGGATTCCCGTGACCCAGTACTTC

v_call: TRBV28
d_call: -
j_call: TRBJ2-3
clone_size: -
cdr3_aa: CASSPTTSSYTDTQYF
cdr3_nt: TGTGCCAGCAGCCCAACAACTAGTAGCTACACAGATACGCAGTATTTT

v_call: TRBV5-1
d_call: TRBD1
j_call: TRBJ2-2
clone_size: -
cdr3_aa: CASRPQGEVMVGELFF
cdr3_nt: TGCGCCAGCCGTCCACAGGGGGAAGTGATGGTCGGGGAGCTGTTTTTT

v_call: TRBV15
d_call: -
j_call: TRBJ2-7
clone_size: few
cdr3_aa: CATSRDLVFEQYF
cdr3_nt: TGTGCCACCAGCAGAGATTTAGTTTTCGAGCAGTACTTC

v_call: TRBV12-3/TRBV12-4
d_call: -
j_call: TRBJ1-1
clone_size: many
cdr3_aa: CASSLIHTEAFF
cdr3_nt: TGTGCCAGCAGTCTTATCCACACTGAAGCTTTCTTT

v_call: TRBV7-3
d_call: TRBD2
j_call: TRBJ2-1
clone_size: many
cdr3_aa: CASSFYPTSGRYNEQFF
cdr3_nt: TGTGCCAGCAGCTTCTACCCGACTAGCGGACGATACAATGAGCAGTTCTTC

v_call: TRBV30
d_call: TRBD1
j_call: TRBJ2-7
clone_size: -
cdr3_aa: CAWSRGTGPSEQYF
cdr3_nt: TGTGCCTGGAGTAGGGGGACAGGGCCGAGTGAGCAGTACTTC

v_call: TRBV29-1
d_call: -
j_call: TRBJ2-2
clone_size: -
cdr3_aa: CSVSELAGELFF
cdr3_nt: TGCAGCGTTTCAGAGTTAGCCGGGGAGCTGTTTTTT

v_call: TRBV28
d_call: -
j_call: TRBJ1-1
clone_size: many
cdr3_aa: CASLPGDLNTEAFF
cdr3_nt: TGTGCCAGCTTGCCGGGCGATCTGAACACTGAAGCTTTCTTT

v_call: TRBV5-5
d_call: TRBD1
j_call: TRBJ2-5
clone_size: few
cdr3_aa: CASSSATGSVGETQYF
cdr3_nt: TGTGCCAGCAGCTCTGCGACAGGGAGTGTTGGAGAGACCCAGTACTTC

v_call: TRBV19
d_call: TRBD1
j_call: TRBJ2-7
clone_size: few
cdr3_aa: CASSILFGQAYEQYF
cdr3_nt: TGTGCCAGTAGTATTCTCTTTGGACAGGCCTACGAGCAGTACTTC

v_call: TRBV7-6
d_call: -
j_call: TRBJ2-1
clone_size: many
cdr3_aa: CASSLVAAPPFNEQFF
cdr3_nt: TGTGCCAGCAGCTTAGTGGCCGCCCCCCCTTTCAATGAGCAGTTCTTC

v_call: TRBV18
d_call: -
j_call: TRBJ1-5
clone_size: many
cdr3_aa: CASSSRQETQHF
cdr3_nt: TGTGCCAGCTCCTCCCGGCAAGAAACCCAGCATTTT

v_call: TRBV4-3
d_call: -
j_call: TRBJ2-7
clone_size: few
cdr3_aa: CASSQDLVRGGAYEQYF
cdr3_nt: TGCGCCAGCAGCCAAGATTTAGTGCGGGGTGGGGCCTACGAGCAGTACTTC

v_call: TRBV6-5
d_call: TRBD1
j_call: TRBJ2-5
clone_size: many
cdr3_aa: CASSYSSSGGETQYF
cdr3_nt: TGTGCCAGCAGTTACTCGAGTTCAGGGGGAGAGACCCAGTACTTC

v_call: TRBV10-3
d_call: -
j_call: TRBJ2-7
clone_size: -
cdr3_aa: CAIGQGYEQYF
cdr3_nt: TGTGCCATCGGGCAGGGCTACGAGCAGTACTTC

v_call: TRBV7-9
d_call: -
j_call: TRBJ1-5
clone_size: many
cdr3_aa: CASSLVERGGNQPQHF
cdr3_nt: TGTGCCAGCAGCTTAGTTGAGAGGGGGGGCAATCAGCCCCAGCATTTT

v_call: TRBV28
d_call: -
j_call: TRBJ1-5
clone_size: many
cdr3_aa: CASSRLTQPQHF
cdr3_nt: TGTGCCAGCAGCCGCCTTACCCAGCCCCAGCATTTT

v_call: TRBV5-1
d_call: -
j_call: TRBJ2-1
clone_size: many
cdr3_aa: CASSFESLTIGEQFF
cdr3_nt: TGCGCCAGCAGCTTCGAGTCTCTTACAATCGGTGAGCAGTTCTTC

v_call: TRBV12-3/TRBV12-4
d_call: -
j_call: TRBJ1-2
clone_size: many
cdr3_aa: CASSLGSGDGYTF
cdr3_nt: TGTGCCAGCAGTTTAGGGTCAGGCGATGGCTACACCTTC

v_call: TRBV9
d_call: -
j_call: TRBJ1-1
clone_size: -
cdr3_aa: CASSLAQASDTEAFF
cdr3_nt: TGTGCCAGCAGCCTTGCCCAAGCCTCAGACACTGAAGCTTTCTTT

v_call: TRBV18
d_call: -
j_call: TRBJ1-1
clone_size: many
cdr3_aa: CASSPTGTANTEAFF
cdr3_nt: TGTGCCAGCTCACCAACCGGGACGGCGAACACTGAAGCTTTCTTT

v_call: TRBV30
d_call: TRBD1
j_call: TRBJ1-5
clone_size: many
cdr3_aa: CAWNTGGGNQPQHF
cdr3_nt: TGTGCCTGGAACACAGGGGGGGGCAATCAGCCCCAGCATTTT

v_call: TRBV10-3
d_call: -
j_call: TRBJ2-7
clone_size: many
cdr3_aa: CAIREGDSTYEQYF
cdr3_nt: TGTGCCATCAGGGAGGGGGACAGCACCTACGAGCAGTACTTC

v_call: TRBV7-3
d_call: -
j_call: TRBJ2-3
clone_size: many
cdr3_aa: CASSAIKEETQYF
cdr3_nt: TGTGCCAGCAGCGCTATCAAAGAAGAGACGCAGTATTTT

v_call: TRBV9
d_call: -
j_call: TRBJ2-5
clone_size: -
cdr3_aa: CASSPRGPQETQYF
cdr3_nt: TGTGCCAGCAGCCCCCGAGGACCACAAGAGACCCAGTACTTC